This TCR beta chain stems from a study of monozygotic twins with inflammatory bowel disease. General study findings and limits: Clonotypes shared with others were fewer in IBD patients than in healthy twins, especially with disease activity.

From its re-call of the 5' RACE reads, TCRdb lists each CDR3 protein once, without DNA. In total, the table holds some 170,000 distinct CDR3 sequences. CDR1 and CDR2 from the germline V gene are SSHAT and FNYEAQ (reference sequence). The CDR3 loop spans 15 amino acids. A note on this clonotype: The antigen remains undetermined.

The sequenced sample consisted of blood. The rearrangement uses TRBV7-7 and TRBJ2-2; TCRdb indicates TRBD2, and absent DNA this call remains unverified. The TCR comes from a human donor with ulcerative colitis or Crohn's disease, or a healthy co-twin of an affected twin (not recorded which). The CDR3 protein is CASSPRATITGELFF.